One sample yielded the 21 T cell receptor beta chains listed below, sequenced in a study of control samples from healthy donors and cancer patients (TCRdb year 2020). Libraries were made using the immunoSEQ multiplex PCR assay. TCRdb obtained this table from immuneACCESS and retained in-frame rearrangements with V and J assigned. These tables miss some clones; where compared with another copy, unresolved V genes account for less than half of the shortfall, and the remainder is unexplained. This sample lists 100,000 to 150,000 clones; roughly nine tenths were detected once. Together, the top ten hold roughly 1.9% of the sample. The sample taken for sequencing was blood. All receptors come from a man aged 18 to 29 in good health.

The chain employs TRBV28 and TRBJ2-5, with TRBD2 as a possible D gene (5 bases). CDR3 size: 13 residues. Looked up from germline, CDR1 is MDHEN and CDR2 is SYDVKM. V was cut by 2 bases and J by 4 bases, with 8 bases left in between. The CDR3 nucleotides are TGTGCCAGCAGTTTAGGGCGGGTAGAGACCCAGTACTTC. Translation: CASSLGRVETQYF. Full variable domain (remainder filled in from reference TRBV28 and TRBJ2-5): DVKVTQSSRYLVKRTGEKVFLECVQDMDHENMFWYRQDPGLGLRLIYFSYDVKMKEKGDIPEGYSVSREKKERFSLILESASTNQTSMYLCASSLGRVETQYFGPGTRLLVL.

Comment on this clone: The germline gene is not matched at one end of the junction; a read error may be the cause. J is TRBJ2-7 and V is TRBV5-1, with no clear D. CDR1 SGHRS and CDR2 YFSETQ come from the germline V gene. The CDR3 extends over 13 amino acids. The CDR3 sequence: CASSLGEGRRTIF. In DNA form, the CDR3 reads TGCGCCAGCAGCTTGGGGGAAGGACGACGGACCATTTTC.

Written as DNA, the CDR3 is TGTGCCAGCAGCTTAGCGCGGGATCAGCCCCAGCATTTT. Encoded protein: CASSLARDQPQHF. The rearrangement links TRBV7-8 to TRBJ1-5; D is unclear. The length of the CDR3 is 13 residues. Per germline, CDR1 SGHVS and CDR2 FQNEAQ. V was clipped by 0 bases and J by 5 bases, with 5 bases between them.

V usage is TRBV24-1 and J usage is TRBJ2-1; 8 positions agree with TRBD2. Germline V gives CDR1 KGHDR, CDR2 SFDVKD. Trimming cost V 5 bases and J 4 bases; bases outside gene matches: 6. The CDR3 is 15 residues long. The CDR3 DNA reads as TGTGCCACCAGTGGTTTACTAGCGGAATACAATGAGCAGTTCTTC. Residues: CATSGLLAEYNEQFF.

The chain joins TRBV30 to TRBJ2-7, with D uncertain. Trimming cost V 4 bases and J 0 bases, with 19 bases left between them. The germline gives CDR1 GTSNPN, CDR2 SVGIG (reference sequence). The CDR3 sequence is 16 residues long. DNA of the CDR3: TGTGCCTGGATGGTCTCCGGGCCCTACATCTCCTACGAGCAGTACTTC. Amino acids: CAWMVSGPYISYEQYF.

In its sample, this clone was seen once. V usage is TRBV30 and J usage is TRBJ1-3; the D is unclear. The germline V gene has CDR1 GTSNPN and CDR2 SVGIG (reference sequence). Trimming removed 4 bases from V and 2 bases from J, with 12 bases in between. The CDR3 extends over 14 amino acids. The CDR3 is CAWTGGLAGNTIYF. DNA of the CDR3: TGTGCCTGGACTGGAGGTCTGGCTGGAAACACCATATATTTT. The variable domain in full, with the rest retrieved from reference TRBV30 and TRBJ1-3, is SQTIHQWPATLVQPVGSPLSLECTVEGTSNPNLYWYRQAAGRGLQLLFYSVGIGQISSEVPQNLSASRPQDRQFILSSKKLLLSDSGFYLCAWTGGLAGNTIYFGEGSWLTVV.

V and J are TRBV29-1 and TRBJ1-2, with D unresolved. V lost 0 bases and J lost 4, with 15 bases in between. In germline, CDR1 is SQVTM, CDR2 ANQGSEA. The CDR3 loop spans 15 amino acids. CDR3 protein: CSVEDREALVYGYTF. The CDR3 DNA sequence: TGCAGCGTTGAAGATCGGGAGGCTTTGGTCTATGGCTACACCTTC.

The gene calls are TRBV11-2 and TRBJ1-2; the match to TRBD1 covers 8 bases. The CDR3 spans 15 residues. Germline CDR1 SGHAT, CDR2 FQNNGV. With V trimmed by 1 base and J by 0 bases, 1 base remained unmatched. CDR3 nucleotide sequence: TGTGCCAGCAGCTTAGTACAGGGGGCTAACTATGGCTACACCTTC. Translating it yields CASSLVQGANYGYTF.

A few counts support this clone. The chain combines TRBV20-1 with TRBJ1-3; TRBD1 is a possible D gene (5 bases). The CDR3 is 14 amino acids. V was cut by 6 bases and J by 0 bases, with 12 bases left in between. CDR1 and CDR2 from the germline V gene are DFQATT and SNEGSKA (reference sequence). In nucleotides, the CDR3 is TGCAGTGCGAGTCGGGGGAGCTCTGGAAACACCATATATTTT. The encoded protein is CSASRGSSGNTIYF.

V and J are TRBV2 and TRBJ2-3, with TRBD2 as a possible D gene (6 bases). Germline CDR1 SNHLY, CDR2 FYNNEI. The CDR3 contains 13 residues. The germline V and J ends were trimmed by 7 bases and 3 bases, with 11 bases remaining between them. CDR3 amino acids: CASNIAVTDTQYF. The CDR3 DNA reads TGTGCCAGCAATATAGCGGTAACAGATACGCAGTATTTT.

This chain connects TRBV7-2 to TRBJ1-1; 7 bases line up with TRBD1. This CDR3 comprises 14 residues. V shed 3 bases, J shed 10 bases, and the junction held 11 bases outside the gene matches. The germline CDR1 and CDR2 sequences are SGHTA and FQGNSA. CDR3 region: CASSFDRARAGAFF. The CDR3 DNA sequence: TGTGCCAGCAGCTTCGACAGGGCTCGGGCAGGAGCTTTCTTT.

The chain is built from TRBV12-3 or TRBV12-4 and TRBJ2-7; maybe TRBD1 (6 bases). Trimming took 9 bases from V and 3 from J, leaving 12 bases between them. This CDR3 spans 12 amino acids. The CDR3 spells CARKTGSYEQYF. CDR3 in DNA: TGTGCCAGAAAGACAGGAAGCTACGAGCAGTACTTC.

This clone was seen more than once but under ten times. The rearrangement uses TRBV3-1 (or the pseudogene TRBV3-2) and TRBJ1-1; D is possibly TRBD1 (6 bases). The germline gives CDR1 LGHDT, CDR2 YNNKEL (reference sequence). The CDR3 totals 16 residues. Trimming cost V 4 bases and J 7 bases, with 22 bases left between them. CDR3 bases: TGTGCCAGCAGCCTTAACTTGGGACAAGGGAGCAGTGAAGCTTTCTTT. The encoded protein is CASSLNLGQGSSEAFF.

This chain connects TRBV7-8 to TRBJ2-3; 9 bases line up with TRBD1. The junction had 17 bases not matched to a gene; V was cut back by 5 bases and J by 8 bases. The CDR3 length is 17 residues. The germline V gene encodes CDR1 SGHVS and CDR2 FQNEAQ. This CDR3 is CASSPDYRGRREATQYF. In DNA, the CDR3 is TGTGCCAGCAGCCCAGACTACAGGGGGCGTAGAGAGGCTACGCAGTATTTT. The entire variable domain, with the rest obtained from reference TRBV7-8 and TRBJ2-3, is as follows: GAGVSQSPRYKVAKRGQDVALRCDPISGHVSLFWYQQALGQGPEFLTYFQNEAQLDKSGLPSDRFFAERPEGSVSTLKIQRTQQEDSAVYLCASSPDYRGRREATQYFGPGTRLTVL.

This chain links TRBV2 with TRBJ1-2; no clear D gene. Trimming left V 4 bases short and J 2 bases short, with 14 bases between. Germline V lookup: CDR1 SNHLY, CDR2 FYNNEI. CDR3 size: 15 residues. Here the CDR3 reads CASSAPGSINYGYTF. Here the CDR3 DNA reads TGTGCCAGCAGTGCACCGGGATCAATAAACTATGGCTACACCTTC.

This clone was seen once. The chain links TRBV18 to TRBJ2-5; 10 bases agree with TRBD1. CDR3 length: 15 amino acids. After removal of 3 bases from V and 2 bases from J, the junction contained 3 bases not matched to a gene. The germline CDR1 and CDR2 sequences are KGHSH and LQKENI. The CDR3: CASSPPGQGQETQYF. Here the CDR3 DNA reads TGTGCCAGCTCACCCCCGGGACAGGGGCAAGAGACCCAGTACTTC.

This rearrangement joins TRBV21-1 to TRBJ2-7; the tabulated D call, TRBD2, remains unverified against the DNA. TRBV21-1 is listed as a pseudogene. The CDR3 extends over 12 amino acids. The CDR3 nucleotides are TGTGCCAGCAGCAAAGAAGAGATTAGCGAGTACTTC. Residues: CASSKEEISEYF.

The CDR3 is CASSSDFYGYTF. CDR3 bases: TGTGCCAGCAGTTCTGATTTCTATGGCTACACCTTC. The V call is TRBV12-3 or TRBV12-4, the J call TRBJ1-2; D is unclear. Trimming left V 4 bases short and J 4 bases short, with 7 bases between. There are 12 residues in the CDR3.

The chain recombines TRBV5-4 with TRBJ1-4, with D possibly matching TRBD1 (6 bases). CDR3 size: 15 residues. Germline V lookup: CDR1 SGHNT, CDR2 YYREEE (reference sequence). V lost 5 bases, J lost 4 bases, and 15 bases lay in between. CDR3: CASSEQGRGNEKLFF. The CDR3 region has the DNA TGTGCCAGCAGTGAACAGGGACGGGGTAATGAAAAACTGTTTTTT.

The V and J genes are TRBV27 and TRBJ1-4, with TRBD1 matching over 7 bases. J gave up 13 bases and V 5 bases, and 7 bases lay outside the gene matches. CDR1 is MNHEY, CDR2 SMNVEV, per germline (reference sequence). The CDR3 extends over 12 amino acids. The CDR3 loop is CASSPGTEGLFF. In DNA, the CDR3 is TGTGCCAGCAGTCCGGGGACAGAAGGACTGTTTTTT.

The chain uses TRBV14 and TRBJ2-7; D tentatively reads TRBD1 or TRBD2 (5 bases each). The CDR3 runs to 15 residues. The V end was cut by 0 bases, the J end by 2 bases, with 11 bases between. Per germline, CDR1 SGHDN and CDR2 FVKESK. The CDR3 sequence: CASSQDRDHPYEQYF. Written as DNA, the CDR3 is TGTGCCAGCAGCCAAGACCGGGACCACCCCTACGAGCAGTACTTC. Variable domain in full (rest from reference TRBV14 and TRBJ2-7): EAGVTQFPSHSVIEKGQTVTLRCDPISGHDNLYWYRRVMGKEIKFLLHFVKESKQDESGMPNNRFLAERTGGTYSTLKVQPAELEDSGVYFCASSQDRDHPYEQYFGPGTRLTVT.